This T cell receptor (beta chain) comes out of a study of a mutant IDH1 vaccine in newly diagnosed glioma. Study information: Treated patients had a mean age of 40.4 years and a roughly 62% male, 37.5% female split.

Notes on this clone: Its antigen is unknown.

The CDR3 totals 13 residues. CDR1 and CDR2 (germline): SGDLS, YYNGEE. V was clipped by 0 bases and J by 5 bases, with 8 bases between them. Study-level points and caveats: It was more than 80% of patients that developed vaccine-induced immune responses.

Time point noted: baseline, week 1 (first vaccination visit). Regarding treatment: pre-vaccination baseline after standard-of-care therapy. Diagnosis in the donors showed new WHO grade 3 or 4 astrocytomas that were IDH1-mutant and ATRX-lost. Libraries were prepared by immunoSEQ multiplex PCR; TCRdb keeps only in-frame clonotypes and omits some of them. The table records about 66,000 clones, 86% of them present only once. Source: PBMCs, taken from a glioma patient treated with radiotherapy, temozolomide or both. The source is a man in his thirties or forties with glioma. The chain links TRBV9 to TRBJ1-2; D is uncertain. CDR3 loop: CASSVDGGYGYTF. CDR3 bases: TGTGCCAGCAGCGTAGATGGCGGGTATGGCTACACCTTC.